This T cell receptor beta chain appears in the sequencing data of a study of blood T cell repertoires in COVID-19. Study background: Sites across the United States, Italy and Spain contributed samples from acute and convalescent COVID-19.

The authors' processing: Reference gene primer amplification yielded estimated nucleated cell counts. Generated by immunoSEQ multiplex PCR, the TCRdb table keeps only in-frame clones and is missing some. Clone size and the V and J calls come from that table; the DNA yielded D and trimming. The table records some 110,000 clones, approximately 88% of them present only once. CDR1 is LNHNV, CDR2 YYDKDF, per germline (reference sequence). CDR3 size: 15 residues. V lost 5 bases to trimming and J lost 8 bases, with 18 bases between them. V is TRBV15 and J is TRBJ1-4; possible D gene TRBD1, 6 bases. This TCR was recovered from an older woman with acute or convalescent COVID-19. The sequencing input was peripheral blood. The CDR3 protein is CATSGGTTQGEKLFF. The CDR3 nucleotides read TGTGCCACCAGCGGAGGGACAACCCAGGGGGAAAAACTGTTTTTT.